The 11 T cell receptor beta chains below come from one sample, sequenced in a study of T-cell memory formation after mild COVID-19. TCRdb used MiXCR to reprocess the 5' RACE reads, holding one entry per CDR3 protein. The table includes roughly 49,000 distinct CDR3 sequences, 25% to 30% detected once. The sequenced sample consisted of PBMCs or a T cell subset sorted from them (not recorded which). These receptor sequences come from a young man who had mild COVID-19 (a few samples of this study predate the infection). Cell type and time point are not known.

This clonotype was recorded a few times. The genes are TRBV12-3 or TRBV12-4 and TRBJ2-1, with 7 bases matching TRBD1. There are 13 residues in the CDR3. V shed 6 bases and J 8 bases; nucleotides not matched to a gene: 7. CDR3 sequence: CASSLTGNDEQFF. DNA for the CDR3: TGTGCCAGCAGCCTGACAGGGAACGATGAGCAGTTCTTC.

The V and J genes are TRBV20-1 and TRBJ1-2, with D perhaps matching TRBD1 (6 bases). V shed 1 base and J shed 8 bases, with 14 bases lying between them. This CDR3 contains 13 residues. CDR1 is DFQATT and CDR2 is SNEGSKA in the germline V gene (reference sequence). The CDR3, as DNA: TGCAGTGCTAGAGGGCAGGGGAATAAGGGCTACACCTTC. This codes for CSARGQGNKGYTF.

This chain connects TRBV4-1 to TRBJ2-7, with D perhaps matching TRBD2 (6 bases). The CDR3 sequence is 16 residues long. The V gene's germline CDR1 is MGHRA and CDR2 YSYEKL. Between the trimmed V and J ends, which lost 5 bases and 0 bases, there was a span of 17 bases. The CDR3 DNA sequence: TGCGCCAGCAGCGCCCGGGAGTTGGGGAGCTCCTACGAGCAGTACTTC. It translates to CASSARELGSSYEQYF.

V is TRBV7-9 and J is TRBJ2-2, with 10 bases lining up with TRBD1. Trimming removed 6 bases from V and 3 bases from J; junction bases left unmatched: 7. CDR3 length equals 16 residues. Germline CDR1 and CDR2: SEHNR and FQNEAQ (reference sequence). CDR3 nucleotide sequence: TGTGCCAGCAGTCTCCGGGACAGGGGTGACACCGGGGAGCTGTTTTTT. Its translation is CASSLRDRGDTGELFF.

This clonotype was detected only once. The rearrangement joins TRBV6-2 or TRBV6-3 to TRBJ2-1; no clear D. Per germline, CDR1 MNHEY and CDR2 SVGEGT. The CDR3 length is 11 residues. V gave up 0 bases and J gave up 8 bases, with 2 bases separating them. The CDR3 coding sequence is TGTGCCAGCAGTTACTCCGATGAGCAGTTCTTC. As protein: CASSYSDEQFF.

The CDR3 region has the DNA TGCGCCAGCAGTGATACCAGGGAGGTCGGTAAAAACATTCAGTACTTC. Its protein product is CASSDTREVGKNIQYF. This rearrangement joins TRBV10-2 to TRBJ2-4, with a tentative D call TRBD2 (6 bases). Between the trimmed V and J ends, which lost 3 bases and 4 bases, there was a span of 16 bases. The length of the CDR3 is 16 residues. Per the germline V gene, CDR1 is WSHSY and CDR2 is SAAADI.

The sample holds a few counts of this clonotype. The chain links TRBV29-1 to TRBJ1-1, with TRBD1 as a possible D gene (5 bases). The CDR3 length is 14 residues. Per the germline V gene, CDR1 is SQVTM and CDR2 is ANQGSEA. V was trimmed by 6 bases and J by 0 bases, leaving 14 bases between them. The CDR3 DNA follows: TGCAGCGTCCCAGGGACTCGTCTGAACACTGAAGCTTTCTTT. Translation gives CSVPGTRLNTEAFF.

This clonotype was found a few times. CDR3 in amino acids: CASSYRQGGLDEQFF. The CDR3 coding sequence is TGTGCCAGCAGTTACCGACAGGGAGGGCTTGATGAGCAGTTCTTC. This rearrangement joins TRBV6-2 or TRBV6-3 to TRBJ2-1, with D perhaps TRBD1 or TRBD2 (7 bases each). This CDR3 contains 15 residues. Germline V gives CDR1 MNHEY, CDR2 SVGEGT. Trimming removed 2 bases at V and 8 bases at J, with 16 bases between.

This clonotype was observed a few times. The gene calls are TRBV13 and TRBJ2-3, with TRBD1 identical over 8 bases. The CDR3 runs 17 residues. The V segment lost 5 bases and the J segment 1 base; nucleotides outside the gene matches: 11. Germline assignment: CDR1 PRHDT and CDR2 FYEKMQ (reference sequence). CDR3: CASSHLVGGQGTDTQYF. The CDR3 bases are TGTGCCAGCAGCCATCTAGTGGGGGGACAGGGCACAGATACGCAGTATTTT. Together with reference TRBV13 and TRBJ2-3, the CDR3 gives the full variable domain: AAGVIQSPRHLIKEKRETATLKCYPIPRHDTVYWYQQGPGQDPQFLISFYEKMQSDKGSIPDRFSAQQFSDYHSELNMSSLELGDSALYFCASSHLVGGQGTDTQYFGPGTRLTVL.

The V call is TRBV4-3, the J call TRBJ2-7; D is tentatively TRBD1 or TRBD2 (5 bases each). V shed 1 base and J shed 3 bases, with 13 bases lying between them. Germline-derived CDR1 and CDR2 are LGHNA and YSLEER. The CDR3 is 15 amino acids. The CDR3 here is CASSQGNSGLYEQYF. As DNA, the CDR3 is TGCGCCAGCAGCCAAGGGAATTCGGGGCTCTACGAGCAGTACTTC.

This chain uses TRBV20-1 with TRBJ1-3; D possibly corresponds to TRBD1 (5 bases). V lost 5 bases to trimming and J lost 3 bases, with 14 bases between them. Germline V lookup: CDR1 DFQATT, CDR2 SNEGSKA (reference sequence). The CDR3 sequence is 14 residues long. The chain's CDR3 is CSAFDSVLGNTIYF. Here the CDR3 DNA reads TGCAGTGCTTTCGACAGTGTACTTGGAAACACCATATATTTT.